Listed here is a single T cell receptor (beta chain). The antigen is undetermined. This CDR3 comprises 15 residues. V was clipped by 2 bases and J by 3 bases; unmatched bases: 7. CDR1 is SGHDT, CDR2 YYEEEE, per germline. As for treatment: approximately 18 received Ad26.COV2.S at low or high dose, single or two shots; 5 received placebo; per-sample allocation not given. Repertoires come from day 63 after the first vaccine or placebo injection. Donation came from an adult in Boston who was aged 18-55 years. The protocol was immunoSEQ multiplex PCR, while the TCRdb copy is restricted to in-frame clones and leaves out a portion. The sample yields around 310,000 clones, 75% to 90% seen once. This record belongs to a study of Ad26.COV2.S vaccination and SARS-CoV-2 variants. Findings and limits, study-wide: People given the vaccine had a wider spike-specific TCR breadth than placebo recipients did. A substantial breadth of spike-specific CD8+ and CD4+ T cell responses after vaccination has been reported.

The receptor was derived from a person between 18 and 60 years old who received the Ad26.COV2.S COVID-19 vaccine or a placebo. This rearrangement joins TRBV5-6 to TRBJ2-5; the match to TRBD1 covers 7 bases. The source was peripheral blood, collected in a trial of Ad26.COV2.S vaccine versus placebo. CDR3 sequence (DNA): TGTGCCAGCAGCTTCCCCACAGGGGAAAAAGAGACCCAGTACTTC. It translates to CASSFPTGEKETQYF.